One sample yielded the 28 T cell receptor beta chains listed below, sequenced in a study of blood T cells in healthy people across ages. Primed by a sample-barcoded 5' primer and a J-beta primer mix, a second PCR proceeded for roughly 6 to 12 cycles. MiXCR, run by TCRdb on the 5' RACE reads, gives a single entry per CDR3 protein. The table lists 600,000 to 800,000 distinct CDR3 sequences, more than 45% of them singletons. Sample: blood. These receptors were taken from a woman aged 80 or older in good health.

By share, this clonotype counts as medium-sized. The rearrangement links TRBV3-1 to TRBJ2-3; no definite D call. The V gene's germline CDR1 is LGHDT and CDR2 YNNKEL (reference sequence). V dropped 4 bases and J dropped 2 bases, with 7 bases sitting between them. The CDR3 length is 13 residues. CDR3 nucleotides: TGTGCCAGCAGCCCCAGCCACACAGATACGCAGTATTTT. Protein sequence: CASSPSHTDTQYF.

Ten or more counts support this clonotype. The chain carries TRBV10-3 and TRBJ2-3; 14 bases are a match to TRBD2. The V gene's germline CDR1 is ENHRY and CDR2 SYGVKD. The ends lost 11 bases at V and 0 bases at J; junction bases unmatched: 4. The CDR3 sequence is 15 residues long. The CDR3 loop reads CALRTSGGSTDTQYF. The CDR3 region has the DNA TGTGCCTTAAGGACTAGCGGGGGGAGCACAGATACGCAGTATTTT.

V and J are TRBV7-9 and TRBJ2-1, with D possibly TRBD2 on 5 matching bases. V was pared by 2 bases and J by 0 bases, with 11 bases between. The CDR3 length is 16 residues. Germline V CDR1 and CDR2: SEHNR, FQNEAQ (reference sequence). This CDR3 is CASSLRLGSSYNEQFF. In DNA, the CDR3 is TGTGCCAGCAGCTTAAGGTTGGGGAGCTCCTACAATGAGCAGTTCTTC.

A word on this clonotype: An end of the junction does not agree with germline; a read error may underlie this. The chain couples TRBV4-2 to TRBJ1-4, with D possibly being TRBD1 (6 bases). The germline V gene has CDR1 LGHNA and CDR2 YNFKEQ. CDR3 length equals 17 residues. CDR3 in DNA: TGTGCCGGCAGCCAAGAGGGGACACCCTCAACTAATGAAAAACTGTTTTTT. It yields the protein CAGSQEGTPSTNEKLFF.

This clonotype was detected ten times or more. The chain joins TRBV10-2 to TRBJ1-4; 7 positions agree with TRBD1. V shed 3 bases, J shed 0 bases, and the junction held 1 base outside the gene matches. The CDR3 is made up of 15 amino acids. The V gene's germline CDR1 is WSHSY and CDR2 SAAADI. The CDR3 spells CASSDQGATNEKLFF. The CDR3 DNA follows: TGCGCCAGCAGTGATCAGGGGGCAACTAATGAAAAACTGTTTTTT.

This clonotype was seen repeatedly, ten times or more. The chain uses TRBV2 and TRBJ2-6, with D unresolved. V lost 1 base to trimming and J lost 2 bases, with 6 bases between them. The CDR3 totals 15 residues. CDR1 and CDR2 (germline): SNHLY, FYNNEI. CDR3 sequence: CASSEGQAGANVLTF. Written as DNA, the CDR3 is TGTGCCAGCAGTGAAGGCCAGGCTGGGGCCAACGTCCTGACTTTC.

This rearrangement joins TRBV12-3 or TRBV12-4 to TRBJ1-5; weak D call: TRBD1 (5 bases). CDR3 length equals 15 residues. V was cut by 5 bases and J by 4 bases, with 15 bases left in between. CDR3 protein: CASSPGRWGNQPQHF. For the CDR3, the DNA is TGTGCCAGCAGTCCGGGACGCTGGGGAAATCAGCCCCAGCATTTT.

To note about this clonotype: One base away lies a much larger clone, so this may be a sequencing read error. The rearrangement joins TRBV24-1 to TRBJ2-1, with 12 bases aligning to TRBD2. The CDR3 is 16 residues long. Germline CDR1 and CDR2: KGHDR and SFDVKD. V shed 4 bases and J 7 bases; nucleotides not matched to a gene: 7. The DNA for the CDR3 is TGTGCCACCAGTGACCGGACTAGCGGGAAATTTAATGAGCAGTTCTTC. Amino acids: CATSDRTSGKFNEQFF.

The J gene is TRBJ2-5, the V gene TRBV20-1, with 8 bases lining up with TRBD1. V lost 5 bases and J lost 5; bases outside the gene matches: 10. The CDR3 is 14 residues long. Germline CDR1 is DFQATT and CDR2 is SNEGSKA (reference sequence). The CDR3: CSAATPTGVETQYF. CDR3 nucleotide sequence: TGCAGTGCTGCCACCCCGACAGGGGTGGAGACCCAGTACTTC.

This clonotype was seen a handful of times. The chain employs TRBV28 and TRBJ1-5; possibly TRBD1 for D (5 bases). This CDR3 spans 13 amino acids. The V and J ends lost 7 bases and 4 bases respectively, with 11 bases between them. The germline V gene has CDR1 MDHEN and CDR2 SYDVKM. The CDR3 reads CASTRQLNQPQHF. CDR3 coding DNA: TGTGCCAGCACGAGACAGCTTAATCAGCCCCAGCATTTT.

This chain links TRBV2 with TRBJ2-7, with 9 bases lining up with TRBD2. The J call may be in error: the DNA end matches TRBJ2-5 better. Germline V gives CDR1 SNHLY, CDR2 FYNNEI. There are 14 residues in the CDR3. The CDR3 coding sequence is TGTGCCAGCAGTTGGCTAGCGGGGATAGAGACCCAGTACTTC. Translated: CASSWLAGIETQYF.

The V gene is TRBV2, the J gene TRBJ1-2, with D possibly being TRBD1 (6 bases). CDR3 length: 15 residues. CDR1 and CDR2 from the germline V gene are SNHLY and FYNNEI. V shed 6 bases and J shed 4 bases, with 18 bases lying between them. CDR3 protein: CASSANRELSYGYTF. For the CDR3, the DNA is TGTGCCAGCAGCGCAAACAGGGAGTTGAGCTATGGCTACACCTTC.

The gene calls are TRBV20-1 and TRBJ2-3, with 7 positions matching TRBD2. Germline lookup yields CDR1 DFQATT and CDR2 SNEGSKA (reference sequence). The length of the CDR3 is 14 residues. V lost 0 bases and J lost 5; bases outside the gene matches: 5. The CDR3 protein is CSARDWTRGDTQYF. CDR3 nucleotide sequence: TGCAGTGCTAGAGACTGGACTAGAGGAGATACGCAGTATTTT.

The genes are TRBV3-1 and TRBJ2-1, with 9 bases matching TRBD1. The junction had 6 bases not matched to a gene; V was cut back by 7 bases and J by 8 bases. Germline V gene lookup returns CDR1 LGHDT and CDR2 YNNKEL (reference sequence). The CDR3 length is 13 residues. Written as DNA, the CDR3 is TGTGCCAGCACGGGACAGGGAATTTATGAGCAGTTCTTC. It translates to CASTGQGIYEQFF.

The chain employs TRBV4-1 and TRBJ2-2; D may be TRBD1 (6 bases). The length of the CDR3 is 16 residues. V dropped 1 base and J dropped 6 bases, with 15 bases sitting between them. Germline CDR1 and CDR2: MGHRA and YSYEKL. In DNA, the CDR3 is TGCGCCAGCAGCCAAGGGTCCAGGGGAATGGCCGGGGAGCTGTTTTTT. Residues: CASSQGSRGMAGELFF.

With regard to this clonotype: With a much larger clone just one base away, this may be a read error. This sequence joins TRBV6-5 and TRBJ1-5; no clear D gene. Trimming took 11 bases from V and 2 from J, leaving 13 bases between them. This CDR3 has 13 amino acids. The germline CDR1 and CDR2 sequences are MNHEY and SVGAGI. CDR3 loop: CAGTRDGNQPQHF. CDR3 bases: TGTGCCGGCACGCGTGATGGCAATCAGCCCCAGCATTTT.

This clonotype was seen a single time. This clone may be a read error of a much larger clone one base away. The V and J genes are TRBV7-3 and TRBJ2-1, with TRBD1 matching 8 bases. Germline CDR1 is SGHTA and CDR2 is FQGTGA. The CDR3 totals 15 residues. This chain's CDR3 is CASSQDRESRGEQLF. The DNA of the CDR3 is TGTGCCAGCAGCCAGGACAGGGAATCTCGCGGTGAGCAGTTATTC.

The rearrangement links TRBV2 to TRBJ2-2; D unclear. V was trimmed by 6 bases and J by 0 bases, leaving 8 bases between them. CDR3 size: 14 residues. The germline V gene has CDR1 SNHLY and CDR2 FYNNEI. The CDR3 nucleotides read TGTGCCAGCAGCGTAACCTCGAACACCGGGGAGCTGTTTTTT. It codes for CASSVTSNTGELFF.

V gene TRBV3-1 combines with J gene TRBJ2-2; TRBD2 matches 7 bases. The germline V gene encodes CDR1 LGHDT and CDR2 YNNKEL (reference sequence). With V trimmed by 4 bases and J by 13 bases, 3 bases remained unmatched. This CDR3 comprises 11 residues. CDR3 bases: TGTGCCAGCAGCCTTGGGAGGGCGCTGTTTTTT. Its translation is CASSLGRALFF. Looking up the rest from reference TRBV3-1 and TRBJ2-2 gives the full variable domain: DTAVSQTPKYLVTQMGNDKSIKCEQNLGHDTMYWYKQDSKKFLKIMFSYNNKELIINETVPNRFSPKSPDKAHLNLHINSLELGDSAVYFCASSLGRALFFGEGSRLTVL.

As for this clonotype: A much larger clone differs by one base, so this may be a read error. V usage is TRBV7-3 and J usage is TRBJ2-5, with D unresolved. The CDR3 covers 13 residues. Per germline, CDR1 SGHTA and CDR2 FQGTGA. V lost 5 bases and J 5 bases, leaving 12 bases between the germline ends. The CDR3 loop is CASSVGPMETQYF. CDR3 coding DNA: TGTGCCAGCAGCGTAGGACCTATGGAGACCCAGTACTTC.

The chain combines TRBV6-2 or TRBV6-3 with TRBJ2-7, with 7 bases lining up with TRBD1. The CDR3 extends over 15 amino acids. From germline, CDR1 is MNHEY and CDR2 SVGEGT. V gave up 2 bases and J gave up 2 bases; unmatched junction bases: 6. The chain's CDR3 is CASSYRQGKTYEQYF. The CDR3 coding sequence is TGTGCCAGCAGTTACCGACAGGGAAAAACCTACGAGCAGTACTTC.

The chain combines TRBV21-1 with TRBJ2-6; TRBD1 was called by the table and not checked on the DNA. TRBV21-1 is annotated as a pseudogene. The CDR3 extends over 21 amino acids. Written as DNA, the CDR3 is TGTGCCAGCTGCCCACTCTATCCCCCGGGACGGCTTCTCTCTGGGGCCAACGTCCTGACTTTC. This encodes CASCPLYPPGRLLSGANVLTF.

This clonotype was detected a few times. V and J are TRBV7-9 and TRBJ1-2; D gene unclear. The V gene's germline CDR1 is SEHNR and CDR2 FQNEAQ (reference sequence). This CDR3 is 15 amino acids long. V lost 5 bases and J 5 bases, leaving 18 bases between the germline ends. The CDR3 here is CASSRGEGRVYGYTF. CDR3 coding DNA: TGTGCCAGCAGCAGAGGAGAAGGGAGGGTTTATGGCTACACCTTC.

The chain combines TRBV27 with TRBJ2-6, with 7 bases that match TRBD1. V lost 4 bases to trimming and J lost 2 bases; unmatched junction nucleotides: 2. Germline-derived CDR1 and CDR2 are MNHEY and SMNVEV (reference sequence). This CDR3 contains 15 residues. The chain's CDR3 is CASSSTGPGANVLTF. Here the CDR3 DNA reads TGTGCCAGCAGTTCGACAGGGCCTGGGGCCAACGTCCTGACTTTC.

V is TRBV5-6 and J is TRBJ1-1, with a weak D call TRBD1 (6 bases). The length of the CDR3 is 16 residues. Trimming cost V 0 bases and J 5 bases, with 17 bases left between them. Looked up from germline, CDR1 is SGHDT and CDR2 is YYEEEE. CDR3 residues: CASSLEGGRPLTEAFF. Here the CDR3 DNA reads TGTGCCAGCAGCTTGGAGGGGGGGAGACCCTTGACTGAAGCTTTCTTT. The complete variable domain, with remaining parts taken from reference TRBV5-6 and TRBJ1-1, reads DAGVTQSPTHLIKTRGQQVTLRCSPKSGHDTVSWYQQALGQGPQFIFQYYEEEERQRGNFPDRFSGHQFPNYSSELNVNALLLGDSALYLCASSLEGGRPLTEAFFGQGTRLTVV.

This clonotype appeared a few times. This chain joins TRBV5-1 and TRBJ2-7, with a tentative D call TRBD1 (6 bases). Germline loops: CDR1 SGHRS, CDR2 YFSETQ. V was cut by 1 base and J by 0 bases, with 11 bases left in between. The CDR3 contains 15 residues. The CDR3 sequence: CASSLFPDSSYEQYF. Here the CDR3 DNA reads TGCGCCAGCAGCTTGTTTCCGGACAGCTCCTACGAGCAGTACTTC.

With regard to this clonotype: A much larger clone differs from this one at a single base, so this may be a read error. The CDR3 loop reads CASSVAGAGQRVGQFF. In DNA form, the CDR3 reads TGTGCCAGCAGCGTAGCGGGAGCGGGACAACGGGTTGGGCAGTTCTTC. This rearrangement joins TRBV9 to TRBJ2-1, with a weak D call TRBD2 (7 bases). The ends were cut back, 0 bases at V and 12 bases at J, with 22 bases in the middle. CDR3 length equals 16 residues. Germline CDR1 is SGDLS and CDR2 is YYNGEE. The variable domain in full, with the rest retrieved from reference TRBV9 and TRBJ2-1, is DSGVTQTPKHLITATGQRVTLRCSPRSGDLSVYWYQQSLDQGLQFLIQYYNGEERAKGNILERFSAQQFPDLHSELNLSSLELGDSALYFCASSVAGAGQRVGQFFGPGTRLTVL.

This chain joins TRBV12-3 or TRBV12-4 and TRBJ1-4, with D unresolved. The germline V and J ends were trimmed by 5 bases and 8 bases, with 15 bases remaining between them. The CDR3 is 14 amino acids. As DNA, the CDR3 is TGTGCCAGCAGTAGCCCTGGTCTTCGAGAAAAACTGTTTTTT. It yields the protein CASSSPGLREKLFF.